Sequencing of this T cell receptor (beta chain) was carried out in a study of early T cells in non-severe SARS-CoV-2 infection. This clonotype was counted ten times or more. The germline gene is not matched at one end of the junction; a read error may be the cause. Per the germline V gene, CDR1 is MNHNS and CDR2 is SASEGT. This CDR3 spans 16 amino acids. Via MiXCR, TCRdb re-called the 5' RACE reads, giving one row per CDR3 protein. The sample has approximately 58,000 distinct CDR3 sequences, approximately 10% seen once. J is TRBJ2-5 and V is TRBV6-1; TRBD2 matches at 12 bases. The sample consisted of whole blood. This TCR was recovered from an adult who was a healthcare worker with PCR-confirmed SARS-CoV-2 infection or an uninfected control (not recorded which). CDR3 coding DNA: TGTGCCAGCAGTGACACTAGCGGGAGGCTTCAAGGGACCCAGTACTTC. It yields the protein CASSDTSGRLQGTQYF.